This T cell receptor beta chain derives from a study of CD8 T cells in Susac syndrome. With 5 bases clipped from V and 10 bases from J, the junction kept 8 bases outside the gene matches. CDR1 and CDR2 (germline): MNHEY, SVGEGT. The CDR3 extends over 14 amino acids. 0.5 to 1 ug RNA was reverse transcribed with random hexamers. The CDR3 of TCR beta was amplified by immunoSEQ multiplex PCR across 54 Vbeta and 13 Jbeta. TCRdb used MiXCR to reprocess the immunoSEQ multiplex PCR reads, holding one entry per CDR3 protein. The table shows under 250,000 distinct CDR3 sequences, with just under 95% occurring only once.

This chain links TRBV6-2 or TRBV6-3 with TRBJ2-1, with TRBD1 matching 10 bases. What was sequenced was CD4+ T cells from PBMCs. This clonotype originated in a human donor with multiple sclerosis. This CDR3 reads CASSIMGQGKEQFF. In DNA, the CDR3 is TGTGCCAGCAGTATTATGGGACAGGGGAAGGAGCAGTTCTTC.